This TCR beta chain was obtained from a study of cytomegalovirus exposure and HLA in healthy donors. Findings and limits, study-wide: A later analysis reportedly found that, within productive TCRs, an Asian-associated ancestry cluster had fewer N-insertions than the mean observed across the roughly 700 donors.

The study sampled nominally healthy donors, though unrecorded immune exposures were likely. The PCR ran on 60 Vbeta and 13 Jbeta primers. Assay used: immunoSEQ multiplex PCR; TCRdb lists only in-frame clones, some missing. The table lists approximately 70,000 clones, roughly 70% of them singletons, with around 15% in the top ten. The CDR3 runs to 15 residues. Trimming took off 5 bases at V and 3 bases at J, with 15 bases between the two ends. Germline loops: CDR1 SEHNR, CDR2 FQNEAQ (reference sequence). Concerning this clone: Its antigen is currently unknown.

The TCR sequence derives from a male donor in good health and CMV-seropositive. V is TRBV7-9 and J is TRBJ2-3; D ambiguous. The sequenced sample was PBMCs. CDR3 residues: CASSPRNFITDTQYF. The CDR3 nucleotides are TGTGCCAGCAGCCCGCGAAACTTTATAACAGATACGCAGTATTTT.